This T cell receptor (beta chain) was recovered during a study of blood T cell repertoires in COVID-19 (dated by TCRdb to 2018 to 2021). Regarding the complete study: Samples covering the acute and convalescent phases of COVID-19 were provided by collaborators in the United States, Italy and Spain. The sample metadata nearly always contained a de-identified subject ID, COVID-19 status, age in years and sex. Samples came from the ongoing ImmuneRACE study (first 160 participants) plus 1,254 subjects from 6 global collaborators. The repertoires were released in a freely available public database intended as a resource for research on the immune response to SARS-CoV-2. Deeply sampled blood TCRbeta repertoires from subjects exposed to, actively infected with, or recovered from COVID-19 were included in the dataset. The material from the prospective study consisted of cDNA or gDNA derived from T cells, B-cell-depleted T cells, or PBMCs. Where available, HLA class I and class II types were taken from metadata supplied by the sample provider and were not determined by assay-based typing.

Summary of the overall study and its limitations: The amount of clinical and demographic metadata varied by source and participant and was provided uncurated.

To note about this clone: Its antigen is unknown. No base qualities exist here, and no much larger clone lies one base off it.

Collaborating institutions collected whole blood in K2EDTA tubes following their own protocols. For TCRbeta analysis, collaborator samples were shipped as frozen whole blood, as isolated PBMCs, or as DNA extracted from either sample type. TCRbeta CDR3 regions were amplified from genomic DNA using the immunoSEQ Assay, a bias-controlled multiplex PCR. The original methods were these. Nucleated cell counts per sample were estimated from amplification of reference gene primers within the assay. To quantify the absolute abundance of each unique TCRbeta CDR3 rearrangement, sequence reads were collapsed and filtered. For each sample, productive Simpson clonality was calculated as the square root of Simpson's diversity index over productive rearrangements. The clones in this table, taken by TCRdb from immuneACCESS, are in-frame only. Not every clone is retained; where verified, under half of the shortfall comes from an unresolved V gene, and the cause of the rest is unknown. Clonal size and the V and J genes are those of that table, whereas D and trimming came from the DNA. This sample holds some 64,000 clones; 88% were observed only once. The top ten clones comprise roughly 3.5% of the sample.

CDR1 and CDR2 are drawn from the germline V gene (reference sequence): LNHDA, SQIVND. The CDR3 has 15 amino acids, counting the end cysteine and phenylalanine. Solely the CDR3 DNA is kept, with 45 bases framed from the first base. V drops 3 bases and J drops 0 bases, leaving 11 bases in between. The specimen sequenced was peripheral blood. The sequence came from a man aged 50-59 years with active COVID-19. The rearranged segments are TRBV19 and TRBJ1-2, with no reliable assignment of the D segment. The DNA is TGTGCCAGTAGTATTCTACTCGGGGCTAACTATGGCTACACCTTC. It specifies CASSILLGANYGYTF.